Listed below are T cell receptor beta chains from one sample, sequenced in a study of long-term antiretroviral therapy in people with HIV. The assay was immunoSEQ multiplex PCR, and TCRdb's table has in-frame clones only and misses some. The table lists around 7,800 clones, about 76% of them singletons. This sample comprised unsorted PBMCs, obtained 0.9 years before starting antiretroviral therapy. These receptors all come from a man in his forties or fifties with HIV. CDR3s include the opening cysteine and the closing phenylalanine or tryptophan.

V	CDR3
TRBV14	CASRASGQLYGYTF
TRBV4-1	CASSHTRTGMNTEAFF
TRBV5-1	CASSLDSASSYNEQFF
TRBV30	CAWSVQGGQPQHF
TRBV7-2	CASSLIGGASTDTQYF
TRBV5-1	CASSLEGSRPDTQYF
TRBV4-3	CASSQDRPYEQYF
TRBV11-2	CASSFRPGGDQETQYF
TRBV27	CASSLMAAGNSPLHF
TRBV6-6	CASSYNRPNTDTQYF
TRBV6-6	CATYGDRAAYGYTF
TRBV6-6	CASSHSLGTANNEQFF
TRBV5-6	CASSFGGELFF
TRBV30	CAWSVPHYTDTQYF
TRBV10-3	CAISEGGEQYF
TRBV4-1	CASSLAGERLSGYTF
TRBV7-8	CASSQGQGSYEQYF
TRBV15	CATSRKDRGLGGELFF
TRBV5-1	CASRPLAGGNTGELFF
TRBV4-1	CASSQEGGPAQGNSPLHF
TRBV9	CASSVAGQGASTDTQYF
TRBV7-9	CASSPPHGGKTSYEQYF
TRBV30	CAWSNLGGPNYGYTF
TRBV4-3	CASSQVQGPTEAFF
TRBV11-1	CASSLQTSRVNEQFF
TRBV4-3	CASSQGPGSTDTQYF
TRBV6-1	CATFAGGYEQYF
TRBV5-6	CASSSGHYSNQPQHF
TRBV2	CASTLVQENQPQHF
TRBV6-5	CASSLGQGWETQYF
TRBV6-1	CASDQGSTDTQYF
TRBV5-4	CASSLPGLADNEQFF
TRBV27	CASSQRGVGYNEQFF
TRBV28	CASRLSERGGRYEQYF
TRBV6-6	CASRLNRAGYGYTF
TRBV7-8	CASSARAIGDTQYF
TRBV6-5	CASSYYSGLDTQYF
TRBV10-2	CASSDPAMMDTQYF
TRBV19	CASSISGNQPQHF
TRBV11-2	CASSLPTQGLNSPLHF
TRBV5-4	CASSLAAQGSGNTIYF